The 25 T cell receptor beta chains below come from one sample, sequenced in a study of blood T cell repertoires in COVID-19. Repertoires were generated with immunoSEQ multiplex PCR, while TCRdb's copy carries only in-frame clones and drops some. The table has 87,000 or so clones, under 85% seen once; the top ten hold more than 2%. Material for sequencing was peripheral blood. These receptors all come from a woman between 65 and 79 years old with acute or convalescent COVID-19.

The chain is built from TRBV5-6 and TRBJ1-5, with 7 nucleotides matching TRBD1. Trimming cost V 3 bases and J 6 bases; bases outside gene matches: 12. Germline CDR1 and CDR2: SGHDT and YYEEEE. The CDR3 sequence is 16 residues long. The DNA for the CDR3 is TGTGCCAGCAGCTCCCAAGGACAGGCTCGCCGTCAGCCCCAGCATTTT. This gives the protein CASSSQGQARRQPQHF.

The V call is TRBV10-3, the J call TRBJ1-1; maybe TRBD1 (5 bases). Per germline, CDR1 ENHRY and CDR2 SYGVKD. V was trimmed by 0 bases and J by 3 bases, leaving 11 bases between them. The CDR3 runs 15 residues. CDR3 in DNA: TGTGCCATCAGTGAGTCAGCGGGACTAGACACTGAAGCTTTCTTT. This gives the protein CAISESAGLDTEAFF.

This chain uses TRBV24-1 with TRBJ2-7; 11 positions agree with TRBD1. Germline V lookup: CDR1 KGHDR, CDR2 SFDVKD. Losses at the gene ends were 4 bases for V and 0 bases for J; bases not matched to a gene: 1. There are 15 residues in the CDR3. The CDR3 bases are TGTGCCACCAGTGAGGGACAGGGGGGCTCCTACGAGCAGTACTTC. Residues: CATSEGQGGSYEQYF.

This clone has more than one count but fewer than ten. The J gene is TRBJ1-4, the V gene TRBV6-5; TRBD1 matches 10 bases. V lost 5 bases to trimming and J lost 8 bases; unmatched junction nucleotides: 8. From germline, CDR1 is MNHEY and CDR2 SVGAGI. The length of the CDR3 is 15 residues. This chain's CDR3 is CASSKGDRGREKLFF. The CDR3 coding sequence is TGTGCCAGCAGTAAGGGGGACAGGGGCCGGGAAAAACTGTTTTTT.

The rearrangement joins TRBV2 to TRBJ2-4; 10 nucleotides align to TRBD1. V shed 5 bases and J 0 bases; nucleotides not matched to a gene: 10. This CDR3 contains 18 residues. Germline V gives CDR1 SNHLY, CDR2 FYNNEI. CDR3 amino acids: CASSPGQGRTLAKNIQYF. DNA for the CDR3: TGTGCCAGCAGTCCGGGACAGGGGCGAACACTAGCCAAAAACATTCAGTACTTC.

The chain is built from TRBV6-6 and TRBJ2-7; D is perhaps TRBD2 (6 bases). V was trimmed by 8 bases and J by 2 bases, leaving 13 bases between them. Germline V gene lookup returns CDR1 MNHNY and CDR2 SVGAGI (reference sequence). CDR3 length equals 13 residues. CDR3 bases: TGTGCCAGCGGATTGGAGCGGGCCTACGAGCAGTACTTC. This sequence encodes CASGLERAYEQYF.

This clone turned up a few times. The chain is built from TRBV9 and TRBJ2-3; 13 positions agree with TRBD2. In germline, CDR1 is SGDLS, CDR2 YYNGEE. The junction had 8 bases not matched to a gene; V was cut back by 4 bases and J by 6 bases. There are 16 residues in the CDR3. CDR3 coding DNA: TGTGCCAGCAGCCCTAGGACTAGCGGGGGACGGGATACGCAGTATTTT. Protein product: CASSPRTSGGRDTQYF.

This clone was seen more than once but under ten times. The V and J genes are TRBV9 and TRBJ2-7; 7 bases align to TRBD1. Losses at the gene ends were 3 bases for V and 3 bases for J; bases not matched to a gene: 6. Germline V gene lookup returns CDR1 SGDLS and CDR2 YYNGEE. The CDR3 sequence is 14 residues long. The CDR3 DNA reads as TGTGCCAGCAGCGCGGGACAGCTAGACTACGAGCAGTACTTC. It is translated as CASSAGQLDYEQYF.

V and J are TRBV30 and TRBJ2-3, with 12 bases fitting TRBD2. Trimming cost V 5 bases and J 2 bases; bases outside gene matches: 8. CDR3 size: 16 residues. Germline CDR1 is GTSNPN and CDR2 is SVGIG (reference sequence). The CDR3 coding sequence is TGTGCCTGGGCTGGGGGGACTAGCGGGTACACAGATACGCAGTATTTT. It yields the protein CAWAGGTSGYTDTQYF.

This clone has a single count. The chain carries TRBV19 and TRBJ1-1; possibly TRBD1 for D (5 bases). V lost 9 bases to trimming and J lost 2 bases, with 10 bases between them. Germline CDR1 and CDR2: LNHDA and SQIVND (reference sequence). This CDR3 is 12 amino acids long. CDR3: CASRDFNTEAFF. In DNA, the CDR3 is TGTGCCAGCCGGGACTTTAACACTGAAGCTTTCTTT.

The chain combines TRBV19 with TRBJ1-5; D remains unclear. CDR1 and CDR2 (germline): LNHDA, SQIVND (reference sequence). The CDR3 contains 13 residues. Deletions cut 9 bases from V and 4 bases from J, with 13 bases between. This chain's CDR3 is CASEGGSNQPQHF. CDR3 sequence (DNA): TGTGCCAGCGAGGGCGGAAGTAATCAGCCCCAGCATTTT.

This sequence joins TRBV7-8 and TRBJ1-5; D not certain. Trimming cost V 2 bases and J 5 bases, with 7 bases left between them. From germline, CDR1 is SGHVS and CDR2 FQNEAQ. The CDR3 is made up of 13 amino acids. The CDR3 DNA reads as TGTGCCAGCAGCTTATCCAGCGATCAGCCCCAGCATTTT. This sequence encodes CASSLSSDQPQHF.

This clone has just a few counts. The V gene is TRBV18, the J gene TRBJ1-1; D uncertain. The V and J ends lost 4 bases and 0 bases respectively, with 6 bases between them. The CDR3 runs to 13 residues. Germline CDR1 is KGHSH and CDR2 is LQKENI. The CDR3 loop reads CASSRGMNTEAFF. The DNA of the CDR3 is TGTGCCAGCTCACGAGGGATGAACACTGAAGCTTTCTTT. Full variable domain (outside the CDR3, taken from reference TRBV18 and TRBJ1-1): NAGVMQNPRHLVRRRGQEARLRCSPMKGHSHVYWYRQLPEEGLKFMVYLQKENIIDESGMPKERFSAEFPKEGPSILRIQQVVRGDSAAYFCASSRGMNTEAFFGQGTRLTVV.

This chain joins TRBV27 and TRBJ1-1; TRBD1 matches at 8 bases. V was pared by 10 bases and J by 3 bases, with 4 bases of the junction left unmatched. CDR1 is MNHEY and CDR2 is SMNVEV in the germline V gene (reference sequence). The CDR3 loop spans 12 amino acids. CDR3 nucleotide sequence: TGTGCCATAGGACAGGGTTACACTGAAGCTTTCTTT. Amino acids: CAIGQGYTEAFF.

CDR3 protein: CASSLEDLAGELFF. In DNA form, the CDR3 reads TGTGCCAGCAGTTTAGAGGACTTAGCCGGGGAGCTGTTTTTT. The J gene is TRBJ2-2, the V gene TRBV27; maybe TRBD2 (5 bases). The CDR3 spans 14 residues. In germline, CDR1 is MNHEY, CDR2 SMNVEV (reference sequence). The germline V and J ends were trimmed by 2 bases and 6 bases, with 10 bases remaining between them.

This clone was detected only a few times. The chain combines TRBV5-1 with TRBJ2-1; D might be TRBD1 (7 bases). CDR3 length: 15 residues. Trimming left V 4 bases short and J 4 bases short, with 15 bases between. Germline V CDR1 and CDR2: SGHRS, YFSETQ. CDR3 sequence reads: CASSPVSGGYNEQFF. Here the CDR3 DNA reads TGCGCCAGCAGCCCGGTGTCAGGGGGGTACAATGAGCAGTTCTTC.

The sample holds a few counts of this clone. V gene TRBV5-1 combines with J gene TRBJ1-1, with 7 nucleotides matching TRBD1. Germline V lookup: CDR1 SGHRS, CDR2 YFSETQ. This CDR3 is 14 amino acids long. The V segment lost 6 bases and the J segment 2 bases; nucleotides outside the gene matches: 7. The CDR3 spells CASTEQGPNTEAFF. As DNA, the CDR3 is TGCGCCAGCACCGAACAGGGGCCCAACACTGAAGCTTTCTTT.

This rearrangement joins TRBV14 to TRBJ2-7, with 7 positions matching TRBD1. CDR1 is SGHDN and CDR2 is FVKESK in the germline V gene. CDR3 size: 15 residues. J was trimmed by 2 bases and V by 3 bases; bases with no gene match: 7. This CDR3 is CASSHSWDSPYEQYF. The DNA for the CDR3 is TGTGCCAGCAGCCATTCTTGGGACAGTCCCTACGAGCAGTACTTC.

V gene TRBV7-8 combines with J gene TRBJ1-1; D remains ambiguous. CDR1 is SGHVS, CDR2 FQNEAQ, per germline. The V end lost 5 bases, the J end lost 0 bases, and 4 bases lay between the germline ends. The CDR3 consists of 12 residues. The CDR3 DNA follows: TGTGCCAGCAGCGCTATGAACACTGAAGCTTTCTTT. Its translation is CASSAMNTEAFF. Using reference TRBV7-8 and TRBJ1-1 for the parts outside the CDR3, the full variable domain is GAGVSQSPRYKVAKRGQDVALRCDPISGHVSLFWYQQALGQGPEFLTYFQNEAQLDKSGLPSDRFFAERPEGSVSTLKIQRTQQEDSAVYLCASSAMNTEAFFGQGTRLTVV.

This rearrangement joins TRBV29-1 to TRBJ1-1; a possible D gene is TRBD1 (6 bases). This CDR3 is 12 amino acids long. Trimming shortened V by 7 bases and J by 1 base, and 10 bases separated the two germline ends. The germline V gene encodes CDR1 SQVTM and CDR2 ANQGSEA. The CDR3 spells CSAGQSNTEAFF. The DNA of the CDR3 is TGCAGCGCGGGACAATCGAACACTGAAGCTTTCTTT.

The V gene is TRBV6-5, the J gene TRBJ2-1; D call uncertain. The CDR3 is 16 amino acids. Germline V CDR1 and CDR2: MNHEY, SVGAGI. V gave up 0 bases and J gave up 6 bases, with 15 bases separating them. Here the CDR3 DNA reads TGTGCCAGCAGTTACTCGGTGCCAATCCCAGGCAATGAGCAGTTCTTC. Amino acids: CASSYSVPIPGNEQFF.

The chain combines TRBV30 with TRBJ1-4, with TRBD1 matching 10 bases. The CDR3 runs 15 residues. Trimming at V came to 5 bases and at J to 4 bases, leaving 7 bases not matched to a gene. Germline-derived CDR1 and CDR2 are GTSNPN and SVGIG (reference sequence). The CDR3 sequence: CAWGLGTGVNEKLFF. In nucleotides, the CDR3 is TGTGCCTGGGGCCTCGGGACAGGGGTTAATGAAAAACTGTTTTTT.

The chain combines TRBV16 with TRBJ1-2, with D maybe TRBD1 (5 bases). The germline V and J ends were trimmed by 4 bases and 7 bases, with 19 bases remaining between them. The CDR3 consists of 15 residues. Germline V CDR1 and CDR2: KGHSY, FQNENV. CDR3 residues: CASSPSGQGLGGYTF. CDR3 bases: TGTGCCAGCAGCCCTTCCGGTCAGGGCCTAGGTGGCTACACCTTC.

This clone was seen only once. The chain's CDR3 is CASSTGAGGGSGANVLTF. For the CDR3, the DNA is TGTGCCAGCAGCACGGGCGCAGGGGGAGGCTCTGGGGCCAACGTCCTGACTTTC. The chain uses TRBV5-4 and TRBJ2-6, with a possible D match to TRBD1 (7 bases). This CDR3 comprises 18 residues. The germline CDR1 and CDR2 sequences are SGHNT and YYREEE (reference sequence). Deletions cut 4 bases from V and 0 bases from J, with 17 bases between.

The chain links TRBV7-8 to TRBJ2-3; D is ambiguous. The CDR3 covers 13 residues. Trimming left V 5 bases short and J 4 bases short, with 10 bases between. Germline CDR1 SGHVS, CDR2 FQNEAQ. CDR3 protein: CASSLVRADTQYF. CDR3 in DNA: TGTGCCAGCAGCCTAGTGCGAGCAGATACGCAGTATTTT. Variable domain in full (rest from reference TRBV7-8 and TRBJ2-3): GAGVSQSPRYKVAKRGQDVALRCDPISGHVSLFWYQQALGQGPEFLTYFQNEAQLDKSGLPSDRFFAERPEGSVSTLKIQRTQQEDSAVYLCASSLVRADTQYFGPGTRLTVL.